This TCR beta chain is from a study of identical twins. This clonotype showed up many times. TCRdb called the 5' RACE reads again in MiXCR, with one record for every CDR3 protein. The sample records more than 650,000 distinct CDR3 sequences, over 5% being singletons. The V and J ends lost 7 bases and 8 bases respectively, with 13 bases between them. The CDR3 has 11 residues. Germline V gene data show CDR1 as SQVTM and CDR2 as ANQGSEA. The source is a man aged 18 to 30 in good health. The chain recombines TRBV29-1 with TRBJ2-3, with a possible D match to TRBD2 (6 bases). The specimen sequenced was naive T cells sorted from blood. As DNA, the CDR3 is TGCAGCGCCGAGGTGGGGGGTACGCAGTATTTT. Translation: CSAEVGGTQYF.